Listed below are T cell receptor beta chains from one sample, sequenced in a study of T cell responses to AZD1222 COVID-19 vaccine. Profiled with immunoSEQ multiplex PCR; TCRdb holds only in-frame clones, not every one. The sample lists approximately 70,000 clones, around 90% occurring once. This sample comprised peripheral blood, obtained 28 days after the second dose of the MenACWY control vaccine. These receptors were taken from an adult who received the MenACWY meningococcal vaccine as a control. Each CDR3 is given with its conserved first and last residue. D genes are given only for firm matches. For some rows the clone size is stated as once, few or many, or as a class when expanded; others skip it.

J gene | clone size | V gene | D gene | CDR3 protein | CDR3 DNA
TRBJ2-7 | NA | TRBV7-2 | TRBD2 | CASSSTSGASYEQYF | TGTGCCAGCAGCTCGACTAGCGGGGCCTCCTACGAGCAGTACTTC
TRBJ2-5 | NA | TRBV5-4 | TRBD1 | CASSHGTVQETQYF | TGTGCCAGCAGCCATGGGACAGTACAAGAGACCCAGTACTTC
TRBJ2-3 | NA | TRBV21-1 | NA | CASSKESNVLKTDTQYF | TGTGCCAGCAGCAAAGAGAGTAACGTCTTAAAAACAGATACGCAGTATTTT
TRBJ2-7 | NA | TRBV28 | TRBD2 | CASSFGSASGTYEQYF | TGTGCCAGCAGTTTTGGGTCGGCTAGCGGGACCTACGAGCAGTACTTC
TRBJ1-5 | NA | TRBV7-9 | NA | CASSLVGLTPNQPQHF | TGTGCCAGCAGCTTAGTCGGACTTACTCCCAATCAGCCCCAGCATTTT
TRBJ1-1 | NA | TRBV6-5 | NA | CASSYSMGGGGTEAFF | TGTGCCAGCAGTTACTCGATGGGGGGCGGGGGCACTGAAGCTTTCTTT
TRBJ1-1 | NA | TRBV11-2 | TRBD1 | CASSLTGGSTEAFF | TGTGCCAGCAGCTTAACAGGGGGTAGCACTGAAGCTTTCTTT
TRBJ1-3 | NA | TRBV19 | TRBD1 | CASTGGHGAGGNTIYF | TGTGCCAGTACAGGGGGGCACGGCGCGGGAGGAAACACCATATATTTT
TRBJ2-1 | NA | TRBV10-3 | TRBD1 | CAISKTLGQGAGNEQFF | TGTGCCATCAGTAAAACCCTAGGACAGGGGGCGGGCAATGAGCAGTTCTTC
TRBJ2-7 | NA | TRBV9 | TRBD1 | CASSEQGLSSYEQYF | TGTGCCAGCAGCGAACAGGGGCTCAGCTCCTACGAGCAGTACTTC
TRBJ1-1 | NA | TRBV11-2 | NA | CASSNNPGQTEAFF | TGTGCCAGCAGTAATAATCCGGGGCAAACTGAAGCTTTCTTT
TRBJ1-1 | NA | TRBV5-4 | NA | CASSLIGDTEAFF | TGTGCCAGCAGCTTAATCGGGGATACTGAAGCTTTCTTT
TRBJ1-1 | NA | TRBV19 | TRBD1 | CASNQQGENTEAFF | TGTGCCAGTAACCAACAGGGGGAGAACACTGAAGCTTTCTTT
TRBJ2-7 | NA | TRBV3-1/TRBV3-2 | NA | CASSQIGGVQYEQYF | TGTGCCAGCAGCCAAATAGGAGGGGTCCAGTACGAGCAGTACTTC
TRBJ1-2 | NA | TRBV15 | NA | CATSRASSGTHTF | TGTGCCACCAGCAGAGCATCCTCCGGGACCCACACCTTC
TRBJ1-1 | NA | TRBV9 | NA | CASSVDSSPNFEAFF | TGTGCCAGCAGCGTAGATTCTTCTCCAAACTTTGAAGCTTTCTTT
TRBJ2-7 | medium-sized | TRBV5-4 | NA | CASHRGGTYEQYF | TGTGCCAGTCACCGCGGCGGTACCTACGAGCAGTACTTC
TRBJ1-2 | NA | TRBV6-6 | TRBD1 | CASSPDRANYGYTF | TGTGCCAGCAGTCCGGACAGGGCTAACTATGGCTACACCTTC
TRBJ1-2 | NA | TRBV6-5 | NA | CASTGQKSYGYTF | TGTGCCAGCACGGGGCAGAAAAGCTATGGCTACACCTTC
TRBJ1-1 | NA | TRBV12-3/TRBV12-4 | NA | CASSPGAQAEAFF | TGTGCCAGCAGCCCCGGGGCCCAGGCTGAAGCTTTCTTT
TRBJ2-1 | NA | TRBV9 | NA | CASSEPMGGQAFYNEQFF | TGTGCCAGCAGCGAACCAATGGGGGGTCAGGCCTTCTACAATGAGCAGTTCTTC
TRBJ1-1 | NA | TRBV15 | TRBD1 | CATSSGQGNTEAFF | TGTGCCACCAGCAGTGGACAGGGCAACACTGAAGCTTTCTTT
TRBJ2-5 | NA | TRBV27 | NA | CASSSVQGGGETQYF | TGTGCCAGCAGTTCCGTTCAGGGAGGTGGGGAGACCCAGTACTTC
TRBJ1-1 | NA | TRBV18 | NA | CASSPGLNTEAFF | TGTGCCAGCTCACCCGGGTTGAACACTGAAGCTTTCTTT
TRBJ2-1 | NA | TRBV7-2 | TRBD2 | CASSLGLAGGNEQFF | TGTGCCAGCAGCTTAGGCCTAGCGGGGGGCAATGAGCAGTTCTTC
TRBJ2-3 | NA | TRBV5-6 | TRBD2 | CASSNRGLAGITDTQYF | TGTGCCAGCAGCAACCGAGGACTAGCGGGGATCACAGATACGCAGTATTTT
TRBJ1-2 | NA | TRBV14 | NA | CASSQGVGSLDSYGYTF | TGTGCCAGCAGCCAAGGGGTCGGATCCTTAGACTCCTATGGCTACACCTTC
TRBJ2-2 | NA | TRBV10-1 | NA | CASSEYGNTGELFF | TGCGCCAGCAGTGAGTATGGGAACACCGGGGAGCTGTTTTTT
TRBJ1-2 | NA | TRBV28 | NA | CASSSSPQDYGYTF | TGTGCCAGCAGTTCATCTCCCCAGGACTATGGCTACACCTTC
TRBJ2-1 | NA | TRBV7-2 | TRBD2 | CASSPRVAGSEQFF | TGTGCCAGCAGCCCTAGGGTAGCGGGGAGTGAGCAGTTCTTC
TRBJ1-1 | NA | TRBV28 | NA | CASSPDLGGGSGDTEAFF | TGTGCCAGCAGTCCAGATTTGGGGGGAGGGTCAGGAGACACTGAAGCTTTCTTT
TRBJ1-1 | NA | TRBV30 | NA | CAWRREPMNTEAFF | TGTGCCTGGAGACGGGAACCCATGAACACTGAAGCTTTCTTT
TRBJ1-2 | NA | TRBV12-3/TRBV12-4 | NA | CASSLALYGYTF | TGTGCCAGCAGTTTGGCATTATATGGCTACACCTTC
TRBJ2-7 | NA | TRBV6-5 | NA | CASSYVSSYEQYF | TGTGCCAGCAGTTACGTCAGCTCCTACGAGCAGTACTTC
TRBJ1-5 | NA | TRBV10-2 | NA | CASKKTVRADQPQHF | TGCGCCAGCAAAAAGACCGTTAGAGCGGATCAGCCCCAGCATTTT
TRBJ1-2 | NA | TRBV28 | TRBD1 | CASSIPGQGRSWGYTF | TGTGCCAGCAGTATTCCCGGACAGGGACGGAGCTGGGGCTACACCTTC
TRBJ1-2 | NA | TRBV7-9 | NA | CASSLAGYTF | TGTGCCAGCAGCTTAGCTGGCTACACCTTC
TRBJ1-5 | NA | TRBV6-4 | NA | CASRPEPFGNQPQHF | TGTGCCAGCAGGCCCGAGCCGTTTGGCAATCAGCCCCAGCATTTT
TRBJ1-2 | NA | TRBV7-3 | NA | CASSLGGDGLGGYTF | TGTGCCAGCAGCTTAGGCGGCGATGGCCTGGGGGGCTACACCTTC
TRBJ2-7 | NA | TRBV7-8 | TRBD1 | CASSAFPGQGFYEQYF | TGTGCCAGCAGCGCCTTCCCGGGACAGGGGTTCTACGAGCAGTACTTC
TRBJ1-3 | NA | TRBV28 | NA | CASSLGQFSGNTIYF | TGTGCCAGCAGCCTAGGACAGTTCTCTGGAAACACCATATATTTT
TRBJ2-7 | NA | TRBV5-1 | NA | CASSPDSGSDEQYF | TGCGCCAGCAGCCCGGACTCCGGGTCCGACGAGCAGTACTTC
TRBJ1-6 | NA | TRBV7-9 | TRBD1 | CASSGDRLGPLHF | TGTGCCAGCAGTGGGGACAGGTTGGGACCCCTCCACTTT
TRBJ1-4 | once | TRBV4-1 | NA | CASSEGYALATNEKLFF | TGCGCCAGCAGCGAGGGGTATGCTCTTGCAACTAATGAAAAACTGTTTTTT
TRBJ1-2 | medium-sized | TRBV5-6 | NA | CASSFRTNGYGYTF | TGTGCCAGCAGCTTTAGGACCAACGGCTATGGCTACACCTTC
TRBJ1-5 | NA | TRBV7-8 | NA | CASSLEETSNQPQHF | TGTGCCAGCAGCTTAGAAGAAACTAGCAATCAGCCCCAGCATTTT
TRBJ1-1 | NA | TRBV28 | NA | CASSLGQYTEAFF | TGTGCCAGCAGTTTGGGTCAGTACACTGAAGCTTTCTTT
TRBJ1-2 | once | TRBV27 | NA | CASSLGNGDYGYTF | TGTGCCAGCAGTTTGGGGAATGGGGACTATGGCTACACCTTC
TRBJ1-6 | once | TRBV6-5 | NA | CASSRGGKEGSPLHF | TGTGCCAGCAGCCGGGGCGGAAAAGAGGGTTCACCCCTCCACTTT
TRBJ1-6 | NA | TRBV2 | NA | CASILRVHSSYNSPLHF | TGTGCCAGCATTCTCCGGGTCCATAGCTCCTATAATTCACCCCTCCACTTT
TRBJ2-5 | NA | TRBV7-2 | NA | CASSLYSGEETQYF | TGTGCCAGCAGCTTATATTCGGGAGAAGAGACCCAGTACTTC
TRBJ2-5 | NA | TRBV6-5 | NA | CASSYSLQVAAQYF | TGTGCCAGCAGTTACTCGCTGCAGGTGGCGGCCCAGTACTTC
TRBJ2-7 | NA | TRBV2 | NA | CASTGGALDEQYF | TGTGCCAGCACTGGGGGGGCGTTGGACGAGCAGTACTTC
TRBJ2-3 | NA | TRBV4-3 | NA | CASSRGSTDTQYF | TGCGCCAGCAGCCGTGGGAGCACAGATACGCAGTATTTT
TRBJ2-5 | NA | TRBV18 | NA | CASSPGQETQYF | TGTGCCAGCTCACCGGGACAAGAGACCCAGTACTTC